This note documents a single TCR beta chain sequence. Authors' analysis steps: Estimated nucleated cell counts came from reference gene primer amplification. The method was immunoSEQ multiplex PCR; TCRdb's version includes in-frame clones alone and lacks a portion of them. V, J and clone size are those of that table, while D and trimming were read from the DNA. The sample has around 83,000 clones; around 88% are singletons. The record originates from a study of blood T cell repertoires in COVID-19. Study-level background: The United States, Italy and Spain supplied acute and convalescent COVID-19 samples. T cells, B-cell-depleted T cells, or PBMCs provided the cDNA or gDNA that served as material.

The CDR3 spans 14 residues. Looked up from germline, CDR1 is SGHRS and CDR2 is YFSETQ. V was trimmed by 2 bases and J by 4 bases, leaving 12 bases between them. The material sequenced was peripheral blood. The receptor's source is a man between 65 and 80 years old with active or convalescent COVID-19. The J gene is TRBJ2-5, the V gene TRBV5-1, with D maybe TRBD2 (7 bases). CDR3 in amino acids: CASSFRGAGETQYF. CDR3 in DNA: TGCGCCAGCAGCTTCCGGGGGGCGGGAGAGACCCAGTACTTC.